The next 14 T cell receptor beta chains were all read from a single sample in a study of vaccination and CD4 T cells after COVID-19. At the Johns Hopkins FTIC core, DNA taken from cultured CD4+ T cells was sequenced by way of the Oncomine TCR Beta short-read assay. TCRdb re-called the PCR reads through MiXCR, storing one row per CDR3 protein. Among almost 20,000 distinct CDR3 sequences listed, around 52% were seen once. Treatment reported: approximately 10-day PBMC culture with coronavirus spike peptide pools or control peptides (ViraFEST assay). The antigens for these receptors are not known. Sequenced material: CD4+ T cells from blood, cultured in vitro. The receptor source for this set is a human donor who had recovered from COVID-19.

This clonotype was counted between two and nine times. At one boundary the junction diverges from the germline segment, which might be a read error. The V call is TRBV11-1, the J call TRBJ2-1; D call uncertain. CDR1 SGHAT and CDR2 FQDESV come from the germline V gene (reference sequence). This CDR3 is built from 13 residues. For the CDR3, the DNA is TGCGCCAGCAGCCAAGGTTGGTCAGATGAGCAGTTCTTC. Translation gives CASSQGWSDEQFF.

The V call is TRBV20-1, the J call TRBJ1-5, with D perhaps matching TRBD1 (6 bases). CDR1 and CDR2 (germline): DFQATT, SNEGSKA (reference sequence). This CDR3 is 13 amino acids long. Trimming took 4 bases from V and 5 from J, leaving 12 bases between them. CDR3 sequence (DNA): TGCAGTGCTAACAGACAGGCTCATCAGCCCCAGCATTTT. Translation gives CSANRQAHQPQHF.

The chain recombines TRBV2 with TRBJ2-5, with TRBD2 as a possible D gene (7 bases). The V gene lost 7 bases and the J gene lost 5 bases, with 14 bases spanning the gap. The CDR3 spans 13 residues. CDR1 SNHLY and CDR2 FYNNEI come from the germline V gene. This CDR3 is CASKGGLGETQYF. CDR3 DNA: TGTGCCAGCAAGGGGGGGCTAGGGGAGACCCAGTACTTC.

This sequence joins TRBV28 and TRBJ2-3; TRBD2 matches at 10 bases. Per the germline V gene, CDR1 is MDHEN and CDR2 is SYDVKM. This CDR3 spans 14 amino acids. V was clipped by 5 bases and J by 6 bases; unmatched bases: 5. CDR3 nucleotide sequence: TGTGCCAGCAGTCCTCATAGCGGGAGGGATACGCAGTATTTT. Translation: CASSPHSGRDTQYF. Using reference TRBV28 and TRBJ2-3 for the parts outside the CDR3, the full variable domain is DVKVTQSSRYLVKRTGEKVFLECVQDMDHENMFWYRQDPGLGLRLIYFSYDVKMKEKGDIPEGYSVSREKKERFSLILESASTNQTSMYLCASSPHSGRDTQYFGPGTRLTVL.

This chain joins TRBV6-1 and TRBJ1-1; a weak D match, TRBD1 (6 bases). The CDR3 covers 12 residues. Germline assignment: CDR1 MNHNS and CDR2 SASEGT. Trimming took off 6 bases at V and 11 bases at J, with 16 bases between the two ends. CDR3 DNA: TGTGCCAGCAGCCCGGACAGTGGAGTGGCTTTCTTT. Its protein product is CASSPDSGVAFF.

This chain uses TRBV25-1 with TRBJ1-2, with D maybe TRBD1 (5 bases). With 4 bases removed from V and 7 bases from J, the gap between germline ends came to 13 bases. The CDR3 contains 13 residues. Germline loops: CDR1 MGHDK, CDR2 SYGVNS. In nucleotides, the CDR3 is TGTGCCAGCAGTGTGGCGGGGACGAGTGGCTACACCTTC. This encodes CASSVAGTSGYTF.

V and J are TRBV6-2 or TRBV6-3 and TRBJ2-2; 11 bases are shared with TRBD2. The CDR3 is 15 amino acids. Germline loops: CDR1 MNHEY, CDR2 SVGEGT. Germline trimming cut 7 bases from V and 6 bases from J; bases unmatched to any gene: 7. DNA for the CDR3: TGTGCCAGCACCCCTGCTAGCGGGAGGTCCGGGGAGCTGTTTTTT. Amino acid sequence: CASTPASGRSGELFF.

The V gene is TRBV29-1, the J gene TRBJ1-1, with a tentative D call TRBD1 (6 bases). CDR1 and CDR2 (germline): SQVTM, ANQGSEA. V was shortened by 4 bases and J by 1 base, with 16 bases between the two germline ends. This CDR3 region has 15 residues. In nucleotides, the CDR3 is TGCAGCGTTGCCGGGGGGCTAAGGTGGAACACTGAAGCTTTCTTT. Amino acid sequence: CSVAGGLRWNTEAFF.

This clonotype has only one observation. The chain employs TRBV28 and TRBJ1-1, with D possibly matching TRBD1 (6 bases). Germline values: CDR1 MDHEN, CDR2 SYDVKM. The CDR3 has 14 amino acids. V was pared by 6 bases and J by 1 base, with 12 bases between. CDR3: CASRSGTSNTEAFF. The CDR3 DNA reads TGTGCCAGCAGGTCGGGGACATCGAACACTGAAGCTTTCTTT.

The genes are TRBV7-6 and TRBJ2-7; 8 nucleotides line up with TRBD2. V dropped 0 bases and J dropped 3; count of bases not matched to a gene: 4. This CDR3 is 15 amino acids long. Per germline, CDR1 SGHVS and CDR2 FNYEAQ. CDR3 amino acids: CASSLASGDIYEQYF. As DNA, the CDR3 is TGTGCCAGCAGCTTAGCTAGCGGGGACATCTACGAGCAGTACTTC.

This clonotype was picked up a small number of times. CDR3 DNA sequence: TGTGCCATCAGTGAGAACAGGGAGGCGGCTACTACCTATGGCTACACCTTC. Its protein is CAISENREAATTYGYTF. This chain uses TRBV10-3 with TRBJ1-2, with D tentatively TRBD1 (6 bases). With 2 bases removed from V and 4 bases from J, the gap between germline ends came to 20 bases. Looked up from germline, CDR1 is ENHRY and CDR2 is SYGVKD. The CDR3 has 17 amino acids.

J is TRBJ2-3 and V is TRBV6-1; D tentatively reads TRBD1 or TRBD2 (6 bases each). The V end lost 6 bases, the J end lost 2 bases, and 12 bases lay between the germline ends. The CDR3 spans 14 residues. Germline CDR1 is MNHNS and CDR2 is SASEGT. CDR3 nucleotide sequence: TGTGCCAGCAGCCGAGGGGGGAACACAGATACGCAGTATTTT. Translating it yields CASSRGGNTDTQYF.

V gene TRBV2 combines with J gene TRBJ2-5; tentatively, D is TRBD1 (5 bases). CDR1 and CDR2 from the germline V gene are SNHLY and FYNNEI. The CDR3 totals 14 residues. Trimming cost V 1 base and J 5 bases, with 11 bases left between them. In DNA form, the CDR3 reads TGTGCCAGCAGTGAAGAAGGGTCAGGGGAGACCCAGTACTTC. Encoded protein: CASSEEGSGETQYF.

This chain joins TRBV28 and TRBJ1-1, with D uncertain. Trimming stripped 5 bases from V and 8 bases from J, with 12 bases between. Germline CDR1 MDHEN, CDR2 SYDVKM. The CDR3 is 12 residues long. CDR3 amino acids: CASSPTRREAFF. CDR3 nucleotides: TGTGCCAGCAGTCCGACTCGACGCGAAGCTTTCTTT.